This T cell receptor (beta chain) derives from a study of T-cell memory formation after mild COVID-19. As for the study in general: Largely, the TCR clusters proved donor specific. Study-wide findings and caveats: Clones contracting across day 15 to 85 had a balanced CD4/CD8 profile; later expanding clones leaned CD4+. Researchers report contracting CD4+ clones mostly in CM and EM, with CD8+ clones in EMRA. A subset of responding clones appeared in pre-infection memory, suggesting cross-reactive memory joined.

Turning to this clonotype: Antigen: not known.

MiXCR, applied by TCRdb to the 5' RACE reads, yields one record per CDR3 protein. This table holds about 190,000 distinct CDR3 sequences, under 30% found once. Sequenced material: PBMCs or a T cell subset sorted from them (not recorded which). The receptor was derived from an adult woman who had mild COVID-19 (a few samples of this study predate the infection). Cell type and time point are not known.

CDR3 bases: TGTGCCAGTAGTACCGCTAGGACAGTTTATGAGACCCAGTACTTC. Its protein product is CASSTARTVYETQYF. The chain carries TRBV19 and TRBJ2-5, with a possible D match to TRBD1 (6 bases). Per the germline V gene, CDR1 is LNHDA and CDR2 is SQIVND (reference sequence). Trimming removed 4 bases from V and 5 bases from J, with 17 bases in between. The CDR3 is 15 residues long.